What follows describes a single T cell receptor beta chain. Its matching antigen is unknown. This entry comes from a study of T cell responses to AZD1222 COVID-19 vaccine. Study details: Investigators merged groups given second doses at roughly 4 or roughly 12 weeks.

Notes on the study in general: Spike-specific TCR breadth and depth both grew after two AZD1222 doses. The donor cohort was predominantly white British with a female majority, and clonal diversity may have been underestimated.

The repertoire was sequenced with immunoSEQ multiplex PCR; TCRdb's copy has only in-frame clones and lacks some. The top ten hold around 12% of the sample, which has some 100,000 clones, about 83% seen once. Trimming took 3 bases from V and 1 from J, leaving 9 bases between them. Germline V gene sequence: CDR1 DFQATT, CDR2 SNEGSKA (reference sequence). The CDR3 is 13 residues long. The V and J genes are TRBV20-1 and TRBJ2-5, with D uncertain. This clonotype was obtained from an adult in good health. The sequences come from peripheral blood, collected on day 0 of AZD1222 vaccination. The CDR3 DNA reads as TGCAGTGCTAGTGCTCAGTTCCAAGAGACCCAGTACTTC. Translated: CSASAQFQETQYF.